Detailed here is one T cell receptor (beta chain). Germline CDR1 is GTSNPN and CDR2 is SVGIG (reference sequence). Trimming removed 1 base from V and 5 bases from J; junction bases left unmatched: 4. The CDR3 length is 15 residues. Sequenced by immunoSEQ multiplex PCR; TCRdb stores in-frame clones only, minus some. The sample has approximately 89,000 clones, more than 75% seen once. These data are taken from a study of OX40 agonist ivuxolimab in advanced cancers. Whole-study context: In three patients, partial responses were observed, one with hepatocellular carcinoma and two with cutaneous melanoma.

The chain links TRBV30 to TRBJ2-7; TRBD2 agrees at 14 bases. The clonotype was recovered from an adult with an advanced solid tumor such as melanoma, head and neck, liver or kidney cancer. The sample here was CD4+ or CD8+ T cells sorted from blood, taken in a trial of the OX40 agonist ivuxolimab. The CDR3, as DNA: TGTGCCTGGAGTGCCGGACTAGCGGGAGGCGACGAGCAGTACTTC. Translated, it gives CAWSAGLAGGDEQYF.